A selection of T cell receptor beta chains follows, all from one sample in a study of CD8 T cells in ankylosing spondylitis. One entry per CDR3 protein, called by TCRdb with MiXCR from the 5' RACE reads. Of about 160,000 distinct CDR3 sequences listed, under 55% are singletons. The sample comprised synovial fluid, either unsorted or a sorted T cell fraction (not recorded which). The origin of the receptors is a male donor with ankylosing spondylitis. The CDR3 runs from the conserved cysteine through the conserved F or W. The D gene is left open where the match is weak. Size tells how often a clone was seen (once, few, many) or the class of an expanded clone, and some rows leave it out.

>-|-|TRBJ2-4|TRBV18
TGTGCCAGCTCACCTGGCCCTCGTCAGCTAGCCAAAAACATTCAGTACTTC
CASSPGPRQLAKNIQYF
>-|-|TRBJ1-1|TRBV10-3
TGTGCCATCAGTGTTTGGGGAGGGCCCACTGAAGCTTTCTTT
CAISVWGGPTEAFF
>TRBD1|-|TRBJ1-1|TRBV7-9
TGTGCCAGCGGGATACAGGGGGCTGAAGCTTTCTTT
CASGIQGAEAFF
>-|once|TRBJ2-5|TRBV10-2
TGCGCCAGCAGTGAGCGGAGCAGGACCCAAGAGACCCAGTACTTC
CASSERSRTQETQYF
>-|few|TRBJ1-1|TRBV7-2
TGTGCCAGCAGCTTAGGAGGGGCCAAAGCTTTCTTT
CASSLGGAKAFF
>TRBD2|once|TRBJ2-5|TRBV3-1
TGTGCCAGCAGCCAGCTAGCGGGAGATCTGTTGGAGACCCAGTACTTC
CASSQLAGDLLETQYF
>-|-|TRBJ2-4|TRBV11-2
TGTGCCAGCAGCTCGCCCCCGGACCCTCGTCAAGCCAAAAACATTCAGTACTTC
CASSSPPDPRQAKNIQYF
>-|-|TRBJ1-2|TRBV28
TGTGCCAGCAGTTTAGCGGGAGGGACGTTCTTTAACTATGGCTACACCTTC
CASSLAGGTFFNYGYTF
>-|-|TRBJ2-6|TRBV7-3
TGTGCCAGCATGAACTCTGGGGCCAACGTCCTGACTTTC
CASMNSGANVLTF
>TRBD1|few|TRBJ1-5|TRBV7-3
TGTGCCAGCAGCCTCCGGACAGGACCGAACAATCAGCCCCAGCATTTT
CASSLRTGPNNQPQHF
>-|-|TRBJ2-1|TRBV21-1
TGTGCCAGCAGCAAAGTCCCCCCCCGCCCCGGGCTAGGGGGTTACAATGAGCAGTTCTTC
CASSKVPPRPGLGGYNEQFF
>TRBD2|many|TRBJ2-3|TRBV6-4
TGTGCCAGCAGTGACTCGAAACGGGGGGACACAGATACGCAGTATTTT
CASSDSKRGDTDTQYF
>-|-|TRBJ2-7|TRBV28
TGTGCCAGCAGTTTCCACGGACTTGCCCGATGCGAGCAGTACTTC
CASSFHGLARCEQYF
>-|-|TRBJ2-2|TRBV12-3/TRBV12-4
TGTGCCAGCAGTTTCGTGGGGGATAGAGGCACCGGGGAGCTGTTTTTT
CASSFVGDRGTGELFF
>-|few|TRBJ1-5|TRBV9
TGTGCCAGCAGCCCGCAGGTTAACAATCAGCCCCAGCATTTT
CASSPQVNNQPQHF
>TRBD2|-|TRBJ2-3|TRBV10-2
TGCGCCAGCAGTGCAGCGACTAGCGGGACAGATACGCAGTATTTT
CASSAATSGTDTQYF
>TRBD1|few|TRBJ2-7|TRBV28
TGTGCCAGCAGTTTCTACAGGGGGCCTTCCTCCTACGAGCAGTACTTC
CASSFYRGPSSYEQYF
>TRBD2|-|TRBJ2-3|TRBV12-3/TRBV12-4
TGTGCCAGCAGTTCGACCGGGACTACCAATACGCAGTATTTT
CASSSTGTTNTQYF
>TRBD2|-|TRBJ2-1|TRBV11-2
TGTGCCAGCAGCTTAAGAGTAGCGGGGCTGAACAATGAGCAGTTCTTC
CASSLRVAGLNNEQFF
>-|-|TRBJ2-7|TRBV20-1
TGCAGTGCTAGCCCCAAATCCTACGAGCAGTACTTC
CSASPKSYEQYF
>-|-|TRBJ2-1|TRBV14
TGTGCCAGCAGCCAAGATATGTGGCCCACGCCCTACAATGAGCAGTTCTTC
CASSQDMWPTPYNEQFF
>-|once|TRBJ1-1|TRBV4-3
TGCGCCAGCAGCCAAGTGATACGACACCACATCACTGAAGCTTTCTTT
CASSQVIRHHITEAFF
>-|-|TRBJ2-1|TRBV27
TGTGCCAGCAGTTTTTGGCGGAAGAGCTCCTACAATGAGCAGTTCTTC
CASSFWRKSSYNEQFF
>-|-|TRBJ1-2|TRBV28
TGTGCCAGCAGTTTCTGGATCAACTATGGCTACACCTTC
CASSFWINYGYTF
>-|once|TRBJ2-1|TRBV20-1
TGCAGTGCTCGGCAGGACAGACCCGAATTCTTC
CSARQDRPEFF
>-|-|TRBJ2-5|TRBV11-2
TGTGCCAGCAGTTTCCAAGAGACCCAGTACTTC
CASSFQETQYF
>TRBD2|-|TRBJ2-1|TRBV27
TGTGCCAGCAGTACCGGGACTAGCTTTTACGAGCAGTTCTTC
CASSTGTSFYEQFF
>-|few|TRBJ1-2|TRBV2
TGTGCCAGCAGTTTATCAAATGGCTACACCTTC
CASSLSNGYTF
>TRBD2|few|TRBJ2-1|TRBV29-1
TGCAGCGTTGAGGGACTAGCGAGTTACAATGAGCAGTTCTTC
CSVEGLASYNEQFF
>-|few|TRBJ2-1|TRBV7-9
TGTGCCAGCAGCTCATCCCGAAGCTCCTACAATGAGCAGTTCTTC
CASSSSRSSYNEQFF
>TRBD1|-|TRBJ2-7|TRBV27
TGTGCCAGCAGCCCGTTCGCCGGGACAGATTACGAGCAGTACTTC
CASSPFAGTDYEQYF
>-|-|TRBJ2-3|TRBV5-6
TGTGCCAGCAGCTTGGGAGCGGGCGATAAGAATACGCAGTATTTT
CASSLGAGDKNTQYF
>-|-|TRBJ2-7|TRBV7-2
TGTGCCAGCAGCCCCGCGGGGGCCCCCTACTACGAGCAGTACTTC
CASSPAGAPYYEQYF
>TRBD2|-|TRBJ2-1|TRBV11-3
TGTGCCAGCAGCCCACCTACGGGGGGTTCCTACAATGAGCAGTTCTTC
CASSPPTGGSYNEQFF
>-|-|TRBJ1-1|TRBV6-5
TGTGCCAGCAGTAACCGGGCCTCGAACACTGAAGCTTTCTTT
CASSNRASNTEAFF
>-|few|TRBJ2-5|TRBV5-1
TGCGCCAGCAGCGCCGCAAAAGAGACCCAGTACTTC
CASSAAKETQYF
>TRBD2|-|TRBJ2-2|TRBV20-1
TGCAGTGCTAGAGATCCGGGGGGGCATCCCGGGGAGCTGTTTTTT
CSARDPGGHPGELFF
>-|-|TRBJ2-1|TRBV30
TGTGCCTGGAGTTCCGATATGAGCTCCTACAATGAGCAGTTCTTC
CAWSSDMSSYNEQFF
>TRBD1|few|TRBJ2-6|TRBV7-3
TGTGCCAGCAGCCTCCAGGGACAGGGAGCAGCTGGGGCCAACGTCCTGACTTTC
CASSLQGQGAAGANVLTF
>-|few|TRBJ2-7|TRBV10-2
TGCGCCAGCAGTGCCCGGGGCCTCTACGAGCAGTACTTC
CASSARGLYEQYF
>-|many|TRBJ2-2|TRBV4-1
TGCGCCAGCAGCCAAGATGGAAACGCGAACACCGGGGAGCTGTTTTTT
CASSQDGNANTGELFF
>-|-|TRBJ2-7|TRBV5-1
TGCGCCAGCAGCCGCCTGATCTACGGAGGATTACTACGAGGGCAGTACTTC
CASSRLIYGGLLRGQYF
>-|-|TRBJ2-1|TRBV20-1
TGCAGTGCTGAGGGGGGCACACTAGTGGGAATAAATGAGCAGTTCTTC
CSAEGGTLVGINEQFF
>TRBD1|few|TRBJ1-2|TRBV12-3/TRBV12-4
TGTGCCAGCAGTTTAATGGCAGGGGGGGTTTGGCGTGGCTACACCTTC
CASSLMAGGVWRGYTF
>-|many|TRBJ2-7|TRBV7-2
TGTGCCAGCAGCAGCTCCTTTTCCTACGAGCAGTACTTC
CASSSSFSYEQYF
>-|few|TRBJ2-1|TRBV12-3/TRBV12-4
TGTGCCAGCAGCCACTGGGGGGGGGCTAGAAATGAGCAGTTCTTC
CASSHWGGARNEQFF
>-|-|TRBJ1-1|TRBV6-1
TGTGCCAGCAGTGAAGGGGGGATTTGGTACACTGAAGCTTTCTTT
CASSEGGIWYTEAFF
>-|many|TRBJ2-7|TRBV7-8
TGTGCCAGCAGCGCCTTAAGGTCCTACGAGCAGTACTTC
CASSALRSYEQYF
>-|-|TRBJ2-7|TRBV10-2
TGCGCCAGCAGTGAGCTGTGGTCGGAATCCTACGAGCAGTACTTC
CASSELWSESYEQYF
>TRBD1|few|TRBJ2-7|TRBV7-6
TGTGCCAGCAGCTCCACAGGGGGCCAGACCTACGAGCAGTACTTC
CASSSTGGQTYEQYF
>-|-|TRBJ2-1|TRBV20-1
TGCAGTGCTATCCACCCTAGCTCCTACAATGAGCAGTTCTTC
CSAIHPSSYNEQFF
>-|-|TRBJ1-1|TRBV16
TGTGCCAGCAGCCAATTAGACTTATCGCCTCTCGGCACTGAAGCTTTCTTT
CASSQLDLSPLGTEAFF